The 2 T cell receptor beta chains in this list originate from one sample, sequenced in a study of T cells after yellow fever vaccination. TCRdb passed the 5' RACE reads through MiXCR, listing each CDR3 protein once. The data hold some 560,000 distinct CDR3 sequences, with around a sixth observed a single time. Here the sequenced sample was PBMCs, taken around 5 days after the first yellow fever vaccination. The receptors come from a man between 18 and 35 years old who received the YFV17D yellow fever vaccine.

The chain employs TRBV5-1 and TRBJ1-3; D unresolved. V was cut by 2 bases and J by 4 bases, with 13 bases left in between. Germline V gene lookup returns CDR1 SGHRS and CDR2 YFSETQ. This CDR3 has 15 amino acids. CDR3 protein: CASSFGISVGNTIYF. For the CDR3, the DNA is TGCGCCAGCAGCTTCGGGATTAGCGTGGGAAACACCATATATTTT.

This clonotype occurred a few times. The chain is built from TRBV7-2 and TRBJ2-1, with D possibly TRBD2 on 5 matching bases. The CDR3 is 13 amino acids. CDR1 and CDR2 (germline): SGHTA, FQGNSA. Deletions cut 4 bases from V and 15 bases from J, with 19 bases between. The CDR3, as DNA: TGTGCCAGCAGCTACCGGGCATCCCGGGAACTGTTCTTC. It yields the protein CASSYRASRELFF. Using reference TRBV7-2 and TRBJ2-1 for the parts outside the CDR3, the full variable domain is GAGVSQSPSNKVTEKGKDVELRCDPISGHTALYWYRQSLGQGLEFLIYFQGNSAPDKSGLPSDRFSAERTGGSVSTLTIQRTQQEDSAVYLCASSYRASRELFFGPGTRLTVL.